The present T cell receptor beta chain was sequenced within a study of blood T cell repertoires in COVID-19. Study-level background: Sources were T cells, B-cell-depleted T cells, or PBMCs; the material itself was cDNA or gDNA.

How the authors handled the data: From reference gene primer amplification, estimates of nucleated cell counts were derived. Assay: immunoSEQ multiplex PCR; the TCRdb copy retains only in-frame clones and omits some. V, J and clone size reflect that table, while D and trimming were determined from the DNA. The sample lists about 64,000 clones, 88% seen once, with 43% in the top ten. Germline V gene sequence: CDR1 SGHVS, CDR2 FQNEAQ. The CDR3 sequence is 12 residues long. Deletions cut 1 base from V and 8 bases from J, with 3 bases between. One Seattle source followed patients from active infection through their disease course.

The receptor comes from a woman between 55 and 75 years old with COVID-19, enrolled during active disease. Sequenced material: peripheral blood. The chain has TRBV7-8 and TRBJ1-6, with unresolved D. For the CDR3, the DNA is TGTGCCAGCAGCTTAGTAGATTCACCCCTCCACTTT. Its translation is CASSLVDSPLHF.